This T cell receptor (beta chain) originates from a study of T-cell reconstitution after alpha-beta-depleted transplantation in children. Notes on the study in general: At day 60, the high TCRbeta diversity found in some patients originated from recipient T cells and thymic progenitors that had survived. Among T cells one year after transplant, newly produced cells accounted for most counts and diversity. It was reported that alpha-beta T cells came from several hundred expanded graft clones (about two months after transplant).

On this clonotype itself: Its antigen is not known.

Library preparation (for TCRbeta) was performed with unique molecular identifiers. TCRdb reanalysed the PCR reads using MiXCR and keeps one entry per CDR3 protein. The sample includes roughly 790,000 distinct CDR3 sequences, roughly 15% of them seen just once. Germline values: CDR1 SEHNR, CDR2 FQNEAQ (reference sequence). The V end was cut by 4 bases, the J end by 5 bases, with 9 bases between. The CDR3 runs to 13 residues. The receptor was derived from a male patient younger than 18 who had a stem cell transplant for acute lymphoblastic leukemia, so the T cells may come from the graft donor. The sequences come from PBMCs, mostly from graft donor cells, collected 360 days after TCRalphabeta/CD19-depleted stem cell transplant. The V and J genes are TRBV7-9 and TRBJ2-1, with a tentative D call TRBD2 (5 bases). CDR3 region: CASSYVLDNEQFF. The CDR3 DNA is TGTGCCAGCAGCTACGTACTAGACAATGAGCAGTTCTTC. The whole variable domain, remainder taken from reference TRBV7-9 and TRBJ2-1, is DTGVSQNPRHKITKRGQNVTFRCDPISEHNRLYWYRQTLGQGPEFLTYFQNEAQLEKSRLLSDRFSAERPKGSFSTLEIQRTEQGDSAMYLCASSYVLDNEQFFGPGTRLTVL.